This T cell receptor (beta chain) was captured in a study of blood T cell repertoires in COVID-19. Measured with immunoSEQ multiplex PCR; TCRdb has only the in-frame clones, and not every one. Of tens of thousands of clones listed, around four fifths are singletons. Per the germline V gene, CDR1 is MNHNS and CDR2 is SASEGT. The CDR3 has 15 amino acids. V gave up 1 base and J gave up 6 bases; unmatched junction bases: 4. Sequenced: peripheral blood. V usage is TRBV6-1 and J usage is TRBJ1-5; 9 bases align to TRBD1. This clonotype was obtained from a middle-aged man with acute or convalescent COVID-19. CDR3 nucleotides: TGTGCCAGCAGTGAAGGGGACAGGGCCTCTCAGCCCCAGCATTTT. Protein sequence: CASSEGDRASQPQHF.